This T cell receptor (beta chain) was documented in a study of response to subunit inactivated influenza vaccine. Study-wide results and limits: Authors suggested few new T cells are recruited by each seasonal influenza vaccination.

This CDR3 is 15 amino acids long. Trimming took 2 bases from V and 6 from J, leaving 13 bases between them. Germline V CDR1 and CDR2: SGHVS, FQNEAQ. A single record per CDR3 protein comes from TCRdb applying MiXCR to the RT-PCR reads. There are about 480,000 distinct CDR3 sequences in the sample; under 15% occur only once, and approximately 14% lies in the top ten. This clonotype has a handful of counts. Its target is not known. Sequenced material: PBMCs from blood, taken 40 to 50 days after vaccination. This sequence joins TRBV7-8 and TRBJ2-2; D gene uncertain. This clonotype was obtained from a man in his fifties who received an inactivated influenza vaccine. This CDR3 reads CASSLSEMTAGELFF. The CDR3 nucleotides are TGTGCCAGCAGCTTATCGGAGATGACGGCCGGGGAGCTGTTTTTT.